The TCR beta chain under discussion was sequenced for a study of monozygotic twins with inflammatory bowel disease (dated by TCRdb to about 2019). About the full investigation: A total of some 30 monozygotic twin pairs were included in the full study, comprising nine German pairs (four IBD-concordant, five IBD-discordant) and 19 IBD-discordant Danish pairs. Each individual had, on average, about 151 000 unique TCRalpha sequences and 181 000 unique TCRbeta sequences available for analysis. The search for disease-associated traits relied mainly on comparing, within discordant pairs, IBD patients with their genetically identical healthy co-twins. Findings and caveats that apply to the study as a whole: Because patients received different immunosuppressive treatments, the repertoires may have picked up extra background noise and variability between individuals. IBD patients shared fewer clonotypes with other individuals than healthy twins did, most markedly in patients showing signs of disease activity. No difference in repertoire similarity was observed between concordant and discordant twins, possibly owing to limited statistical power. No single strong signal or clonotype linked to IBD turned up in the results, so the idea that one exists was not supported. Measured by the inverse Simpson index, TCRbeta repertoire diversity was lower in IBD patients than in their healthy co-twins. Different T cell subtypes could not be distinguished in the analysis.

Preparation of the library involved 5' RACE. For each TCR library, 3,500 to 4,500 ng of total RNA was used. For each sample, cDNA synthesis was carried out in eight separate reactions using SMARTScribe reverse transcriptase. During cDNA synthesis, unique molecular identifiers containing a 6-nucleotide sample barcode were introduced by template switching. TCRalpha and TCRbeta cDNA was amplified in two nested PCRs of roughly 16 and 10 cycles, and bead purification was carried out after each PCR. Before amplification, the cDNA was treated with uracil DNA-glycosylase and purified using the QIAquick PCR purification kit. The second PCR added Illumina TruSeq-compatible adapters along with sample-specific barcodes. Library quality and concentration were assessed using TapeStation and Qubit, and 5 ng of each library was pooled. Sequencing of the pooled libraries was done on an Illumina HiSeq2500 single-index Rapid Run using custom sequencing primers and 2 x 100 bp reads. As for the original processing: PCR and sequencing errors were corrected by UMI-based consensus assembly using MiGEC version 1.2.6. MiXCR version 2.1.1 handled V(D)J alignment, clonotype assembly and CDR3 extraction. To normalise gene usage, clonotype sharing and MAIT/NKT TCR abundance, the top 1000, 10 000 and 20 000 clonotypes in each sample were analysed. After downsampling to 27 000 UMIs, diversity was calculated as the inverse Simpson index using the vegan R package. Statistical testing used paired Mann-Whitney U tests on the discordant twin pairs and applied Benjamini-Hochberg correction for multiple testing. TCRdb reprocessed the reads, so every CDR3 protein sequence counts as one entry and DNA is not shown. These V and J calls derive from TCRdb rather than the authors' analysis. The record for this sample contains some 300,000 distinct CDR3 sequences. The top ten clones comprise over 5% of the sample.

Details on this clonotype: This receptor's antigen is unknown.

From each donor, a roughly 2.5 ml peripheral blood sample was collected into PAXgene tubes and stored at -80 degrees C. Total RNA was isolated from whole blood with the PAXgene blood miRNA kit on an automated QIAcube, without T cell sorting. Peripheral blood from monozygotic twin pairs concordant or discordant for inflammatory bowel disease was subjected to deep TCRalpha and TCRbeta repertoire profiling with unique molecular barcoding. Smoking habits were recorded for all twin pairs, and each individual was classified as a current, former or never smoker. CDR1 and CDR2 (LGHNA, YSLEER) derive from the germline V gene. Including cysteine and phenylalanine, the CDR3 has 16 amino acids. DNA was not recorded.

This receptor chain uses TRBV4-3 and TRBJ1-5; as DNA is missing, the TRBD1 call by TCRdb cannot be tested. The TCR was taken from a human donor with ulcerative colitis or Crohn's disease, or a healthy co-twin of an affected twin (not recorded which). Sequenced: blood. The CDR3 protein sequence reads: CASSQVFRTGGQPQHF.